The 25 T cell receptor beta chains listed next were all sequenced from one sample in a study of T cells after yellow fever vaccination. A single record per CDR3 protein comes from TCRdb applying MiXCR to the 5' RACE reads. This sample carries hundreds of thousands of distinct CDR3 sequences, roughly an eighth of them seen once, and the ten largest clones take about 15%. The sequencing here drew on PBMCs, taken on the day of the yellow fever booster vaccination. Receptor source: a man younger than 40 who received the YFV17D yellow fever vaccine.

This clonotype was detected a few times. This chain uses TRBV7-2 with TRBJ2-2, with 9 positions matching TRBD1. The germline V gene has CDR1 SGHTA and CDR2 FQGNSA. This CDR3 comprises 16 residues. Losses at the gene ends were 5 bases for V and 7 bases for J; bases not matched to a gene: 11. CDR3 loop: CASSPGQGQKVGELFF. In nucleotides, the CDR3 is TGTGCCAGCAGCCCAGGACAGGGGCAAAAGGTCGGGGAGCTGTTTTTT.

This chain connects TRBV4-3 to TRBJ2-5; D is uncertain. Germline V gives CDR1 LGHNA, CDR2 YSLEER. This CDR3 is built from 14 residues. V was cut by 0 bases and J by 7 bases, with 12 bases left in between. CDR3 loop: CASSQDLGLGTQYF. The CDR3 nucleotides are TGCGCCAGCAGCCAAGATTTGGGCTTGGGGACCCAGTACTTC.

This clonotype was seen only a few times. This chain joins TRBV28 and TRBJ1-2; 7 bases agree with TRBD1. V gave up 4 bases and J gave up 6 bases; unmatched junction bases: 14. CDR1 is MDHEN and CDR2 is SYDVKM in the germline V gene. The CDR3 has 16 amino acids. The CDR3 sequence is CASSSHRDRDFHGYTF. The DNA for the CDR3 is TGTGCCAGCAGTTCACACCGGGACAGAGATTTTCATGGCTACACCTTC.

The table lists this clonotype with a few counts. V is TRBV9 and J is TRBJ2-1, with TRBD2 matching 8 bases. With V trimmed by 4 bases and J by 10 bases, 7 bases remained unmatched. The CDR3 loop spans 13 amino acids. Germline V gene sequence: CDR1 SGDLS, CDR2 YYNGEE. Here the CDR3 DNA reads TGTGCCAGCAGCCTTGACGGGAGGGGAGAGCAGTTCTTC. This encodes CASSLDGRGEQFF.

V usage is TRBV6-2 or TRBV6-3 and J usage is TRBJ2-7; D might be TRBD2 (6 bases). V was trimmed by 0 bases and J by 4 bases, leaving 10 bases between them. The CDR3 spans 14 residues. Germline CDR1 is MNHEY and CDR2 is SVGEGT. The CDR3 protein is CASSYSGSGYEQYF. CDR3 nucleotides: TGTGCCAGCAGTTACTCTGGTAGCGGATACGAGCAGTACTTC.

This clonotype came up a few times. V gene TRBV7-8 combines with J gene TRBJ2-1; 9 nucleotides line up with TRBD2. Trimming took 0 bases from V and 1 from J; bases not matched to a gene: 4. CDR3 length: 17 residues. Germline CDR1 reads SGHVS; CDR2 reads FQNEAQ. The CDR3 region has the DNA TGTGCCAGCAGCTTAGCAACTAGCGGGCTTTCCTACAATGAGCAGTTCTTC. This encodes CASSLATSGLSYNEQFF.

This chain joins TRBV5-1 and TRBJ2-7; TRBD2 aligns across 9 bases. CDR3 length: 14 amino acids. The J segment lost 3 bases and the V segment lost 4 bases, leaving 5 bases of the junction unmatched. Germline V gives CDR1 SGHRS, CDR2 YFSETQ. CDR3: CASSGGRGLYEQYF. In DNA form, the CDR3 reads TGCGCCAGCAGCGGCGGGAGGGGACTCTACGAGCAGTACTTC. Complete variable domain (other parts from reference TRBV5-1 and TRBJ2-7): KAGVTQTPRYLIKTRGQQVTLSCSPISGHRSVSWYQQTPGQGLQFLFEYFSETQRNKGNFPGRFSGRQFSNSRSEMNVSTLELGDSALYLCASSGGRGLYEQYFGPGTRLTVT.

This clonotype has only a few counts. The CDR3 loop is CASSIPRRNSYEQYF. The CDR3, as DNA: TGTGCCAGTAGTATTCCCAGGAGGAATTCTTACGAGCAGTACTTC. The V call is TRBV19, the J call TRBJ2-7; D might be TRBD2 (5 bases). CDR1 is LNHDA and CDR2 is SQIVND in the germline V gene (reference sequence). V lost 3 bases and J 4 bases, leaving 16 bases between the germline ends. CDR3 length equals 15 residues.

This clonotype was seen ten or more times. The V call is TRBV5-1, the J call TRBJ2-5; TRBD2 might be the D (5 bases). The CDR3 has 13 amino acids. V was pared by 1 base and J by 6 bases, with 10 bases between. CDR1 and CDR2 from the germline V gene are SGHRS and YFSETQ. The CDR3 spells CASSLTREQTQYF. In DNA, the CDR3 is TGCGCCAGCAGCTTGACTAGGGAACAGACCCAGTACTTC.

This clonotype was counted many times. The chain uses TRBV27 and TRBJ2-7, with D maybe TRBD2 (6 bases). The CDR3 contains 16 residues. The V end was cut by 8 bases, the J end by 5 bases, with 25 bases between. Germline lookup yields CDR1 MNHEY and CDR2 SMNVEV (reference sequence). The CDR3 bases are TGTGCCAGCTCTCCAGGAGGGGCCCCCCTGAGGAACGAGCAGTACTTC. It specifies CASSPGGAPLRNEQYF.

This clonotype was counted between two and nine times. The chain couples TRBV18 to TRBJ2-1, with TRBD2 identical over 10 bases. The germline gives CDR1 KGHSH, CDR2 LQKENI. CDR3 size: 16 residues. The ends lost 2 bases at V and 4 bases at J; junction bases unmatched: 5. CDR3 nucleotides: TGTGCCAGCTCACCATTCCTAGCGGGAGATTACAATGAGCAGTTCTTC. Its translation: CASSPFLAGDYNEQFF.

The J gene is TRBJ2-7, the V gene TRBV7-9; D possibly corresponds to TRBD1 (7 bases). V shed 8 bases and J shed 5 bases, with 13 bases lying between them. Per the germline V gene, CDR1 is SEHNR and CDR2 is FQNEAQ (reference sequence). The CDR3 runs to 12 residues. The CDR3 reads CASGGGSDEQYF. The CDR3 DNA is TGTGCCAGCGGAGGGGGCAGCGACGAGCAGTACTTC.

The CDR3 nucleotides read TGTGCCAGCAGCGTAGTGGGGACGGACACCGGGGAGCTGTTTTTT. Translated, it gives CASSVVGTDTGELFF. This chain joins TRBV9 and TRBJ2-2; TRBD1 or TRBD2 may be the D gene (5 bases each). Deletions cut 0 bases from V and 3 bases from J, with 9 bases between. CDR1 is SGDLS and CDR2 is YYNGEE in the germline V gene. CDR3 length: 15 amino acids.

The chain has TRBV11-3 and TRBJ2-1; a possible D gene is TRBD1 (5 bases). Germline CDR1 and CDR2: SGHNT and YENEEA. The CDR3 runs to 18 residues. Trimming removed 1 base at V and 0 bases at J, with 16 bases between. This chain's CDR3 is CASSLVGVGRHSYNEQFF. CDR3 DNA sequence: TGTGCCAGCAGCTTAGTAGGCGTGGGGCGACACTCCTACAATGAGCAGTTCTTC.

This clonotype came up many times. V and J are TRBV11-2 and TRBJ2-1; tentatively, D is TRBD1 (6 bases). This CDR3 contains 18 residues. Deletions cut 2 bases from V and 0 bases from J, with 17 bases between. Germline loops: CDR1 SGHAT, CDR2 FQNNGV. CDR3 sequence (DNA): TGTGCCAGCAGCTTATTGGCTCAGGGGTTAAGCTCCTACAATGAGCAGTTCTTC. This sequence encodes CASSLLAQGLSSYNEQFF.

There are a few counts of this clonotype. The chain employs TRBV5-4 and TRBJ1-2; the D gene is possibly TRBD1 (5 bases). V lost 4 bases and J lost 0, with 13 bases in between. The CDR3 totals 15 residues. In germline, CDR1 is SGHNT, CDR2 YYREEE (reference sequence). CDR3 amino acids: CASSPEGQANYGYTF. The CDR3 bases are TGTGCCAGCAGCCCGGAAGGACAAGCTAACTATGGCTACACCTTC.

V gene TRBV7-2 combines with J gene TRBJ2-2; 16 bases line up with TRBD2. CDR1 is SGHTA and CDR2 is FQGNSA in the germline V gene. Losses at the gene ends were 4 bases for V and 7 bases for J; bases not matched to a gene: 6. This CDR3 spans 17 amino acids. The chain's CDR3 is CASSWGLAGGQGGELFF. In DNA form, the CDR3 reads TGTGCCAGCAGCTGGGGACTAGCGGGAGGGCAGGGCGGGGAGCTGTTTTTT.

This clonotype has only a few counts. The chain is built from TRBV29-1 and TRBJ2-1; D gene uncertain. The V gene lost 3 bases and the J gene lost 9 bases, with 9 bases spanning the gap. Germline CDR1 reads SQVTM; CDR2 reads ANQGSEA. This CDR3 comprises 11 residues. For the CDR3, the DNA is TGCAGCGTTGATAGGGCCGGTGAGCAGTTCTTC. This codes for CSVDRAGEQFF.

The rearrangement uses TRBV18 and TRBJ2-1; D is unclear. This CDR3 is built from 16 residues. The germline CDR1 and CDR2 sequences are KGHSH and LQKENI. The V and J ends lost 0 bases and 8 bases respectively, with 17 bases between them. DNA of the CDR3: TGTGCCAGCTCACCACCTGGGCTACCTTTGACCGATGAGCAGTTCTTC. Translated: CASSPPGLPLTDEQFF.

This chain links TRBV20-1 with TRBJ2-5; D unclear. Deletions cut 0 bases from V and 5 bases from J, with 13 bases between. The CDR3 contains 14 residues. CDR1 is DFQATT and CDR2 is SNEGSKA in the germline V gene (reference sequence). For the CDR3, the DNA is TGCAGTGCTAGAGATGGCCTAACTCAGGAGACCCAGTACTTC. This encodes CSARDGLTQETQYF.

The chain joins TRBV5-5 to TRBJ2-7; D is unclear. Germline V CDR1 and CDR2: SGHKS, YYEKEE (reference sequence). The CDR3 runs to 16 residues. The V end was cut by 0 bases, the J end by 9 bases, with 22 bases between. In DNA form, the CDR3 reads TGTGCCAGCAGCTTGGCCTTTGAGGAACCCTACTCAGGGCAGTACTTC. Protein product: CASSLAFEEPYSGQYF.

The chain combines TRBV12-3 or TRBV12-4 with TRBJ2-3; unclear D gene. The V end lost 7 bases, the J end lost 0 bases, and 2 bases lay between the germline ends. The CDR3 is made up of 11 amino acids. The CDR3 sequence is CASMSTDTQYF. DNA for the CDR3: TGTGCCAGCATGAGCACAGATACGCAGTATTTT.

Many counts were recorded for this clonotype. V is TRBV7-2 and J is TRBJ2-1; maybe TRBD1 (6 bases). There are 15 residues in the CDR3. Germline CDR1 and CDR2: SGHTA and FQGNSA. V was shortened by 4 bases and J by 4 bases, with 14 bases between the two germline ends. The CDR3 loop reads CASSSSYQGYNEQFF. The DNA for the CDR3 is TGTGCCAGCAGCTCTAGCTATCAGGGGTACAATGAGCAGTTCTTC.

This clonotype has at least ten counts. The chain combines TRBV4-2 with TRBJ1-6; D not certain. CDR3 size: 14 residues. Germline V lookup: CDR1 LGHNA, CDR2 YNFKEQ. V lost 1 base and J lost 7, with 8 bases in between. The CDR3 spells CASSQVYGNSPLHF. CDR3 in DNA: TGTGCCAGCAGCCAAGTGTATGGAAATTCACCCCTCCACTTT.

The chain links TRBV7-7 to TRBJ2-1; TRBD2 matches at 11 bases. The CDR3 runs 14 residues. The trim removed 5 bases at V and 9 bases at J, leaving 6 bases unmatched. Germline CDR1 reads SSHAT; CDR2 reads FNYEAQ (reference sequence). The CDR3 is CASSHSGRVSEQFF. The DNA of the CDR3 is TGTGCCAGCAGCCATAGCGGGAGGGTCAGTGAGCAGTTCTTC.